What follows are 12 T cell receptor beta chains derived from one specimen sequenced in a study of cytomegalovirus exposure and HLA in healthy donors. In the PCR, 60 Vbeta and 13 Jbeta primers were used. Measured with immunoSEQ multiplex PCR; TCRdb has only the in-frame clones, and not every one. The sample has 100,000 or so clones, approximately 80% seen once. Sequencing was done on a sample of PBMCs. The receptors originated from a man in his thirties or forties in good health and CMV-seropositive.

This clone appeared once. This chain uses TRBV21-1 with TRBJ1-2; the table calls TRBD1, which could not be checked here. TRBV21-1 is a listed pseudogene. CDR3 size: 17 residues. The CDR3 bases are TGTGCCAGCAGCAAAGCTGGTCAGGGCCGTCTCAAGGATGGCTACACCTTC. It codes for CASSKAGQGRLKDGYTF.

The chain uses TRBV19 and TRBJ1-2; D unresolved. This CDR3 has 15 residues. V gave up 7 bases and J gave up 7 bases, with 22 bases separating them. The germline V gene encodes CDR1 LNHDA and CDR2 SQIVND (reference sequence). CDR3 DNA: TGTGCCAGTACCCCAATGGGCCAGTCACGGGGTGGCTACACCTTC. Protein: CASTPMGQSRGGYTF.

The chain has TRBV11-1 and TRBJ2-1, with 7 bases identical to TRBD2. Germline-derived CDR1 and CDR2 are SGHAT and FQDESV (reference sequence). Trimming cost V 5 bases and J 0 bases; bases outside gene matches: 7. The CDR3 consists of 16 residues. The CDR3 loop is CASSVLRGSSYNEQFF. CDR3 DNA: TGTGCCAGCAGCGTCCTGCGGGGGAGCTCCTACAATGAGCAGTTCTTC.

CDR3 sequence: CASSASGTDEKLFF. DNA for the CDR3: TGTGCCAGCAGCGCTAGCGGGACCGACGAAAAACTGTTTTTT. The chain has TRBV9 and TRBJ1-4; D perhaps matches TRBD1 (5 bases). V was pared by 3 bases and J by 8 bases, with 14 bases between. The germline CDR1 and CDR2 sequences are SGDLS and YYNGEE. This CDR3 spans 14 amino acids.

The chain is built from TRBV29-1 and TRBJ2-7; possible D gene TRBD1, 5 bases. V dropped 1 base and J dropped 0 bases, with 13 bases sitting between them. CDR3 length: 15 amino acids. Germline V gene sequence: CDR1 SQVTM, CDR2 ANQGSEA. As DNA, the CDR3 is TGCAGCGTTGAAGGGGGCAGTCCCAGCTCCTACGAGCAGTACTTC. This codes for CSVEGGSPSSYEQYF.

The V gene is TRBV5-6, the J gene TRBJ2-5; D may be TRBD1 (6 bases). The CDR3 is 15 residues long. Between the trimmed V and J ends, which lost 0 bases and 3 bases, there was a span of 12 bases. CDR1 SGHDT and CDR2 YYEEEE come from the germline V gene. The CDR3 DNA reads as TGTGCCAGCAGCTTGGTAGGCAGGGGCGAAGAGACCCAGTACTTC. Translating it yields CASSLVGRGEETQYF.

This chain joins TRBV15 and TRBJ1-2; D is unclear. V gave up 1 base and J gave up 4 bases, with 7 bases separating them. The CDR3 covers 13 residues. In germline, CDR1 is LNHNV, CDR2 YYDKDF (reference sequence). The CDR3 loop reads CATSRGQAYGYTF. The CDR3 DNA reads as TGTGCCACCAGCAGAGGGCAGGCCTATGGCTACACCTTC. Variable domain in full (rest from reference TRBV15 and TRBJ1-2): DAMVIQNPRYQVTQFGKPVTLSCSQTLNHNVMYWYQQKSSQAPKLLFHYYDKDFNNEADTPDNFQSRRPNTSFCFLDIRSPGLGDTAMYLCATSRGQAYGYTFGSGTRLTVV.

This clone was found a few times. This chain joins TRBV6-6 and TRBJ1-5, with no clear D. Trimming cost V 8 bases and J 0 bases, with 8 bases left between them. CDR1 and CDR2 from the germline V gene are MNHNY and SVGAGI (reference sequence). This CDR3 has 13 residues. The CDR3 DNA reads as TGTGCCAGCGGCCGGGATAGCAATCAGCCCCAGCATTTT. It translates to CASGRDSNQPQHF.

This clone was recorded only once. The gene calls are TRBV11-1 and TRBJ2-7; tentative D call: TRBD1 (6 bases). The V and J ends lost 5 bases and 0 bases respectively, with 11 bases between them. The germline V gene encodes CDR1 SGHAT and CDR2 FQDESV (reference sequence). This CDR3 spans 14 amino acids. In DNA form, the CDR3 reads TGTGCCAGCAGCAGAGGGGACACCTCCTACGAGCAGTACTTC. Its translation is CASSRGDTSYEQYF.

This rearrangement joins TRBV6-6 to TRBJ2-1; possible D gene TRBD1, 5 bases. The CDR3 is made up of 13 amino acids. The germline gives CDR1 MNHNY, CDR2 SVGAGI (reference sequence). V shed 6 bases and J shed 3 bases, with 9 bases lying between them. The CDR3 sequence: CASSQGLYNEQFF. The CDR3 nucleotides read TGTGCCAGCAGCCAGGGTCTCTACAATGAGCAGTTCTTC.

This clone was seen a single time. This rearrangement joins TRBV19 to TRBJ1-5; maybe TRBD1 (6 bases). Deletions cut 4 bases from V and 1 base from J, with 11 bases between. CDR1 and CDR2 (germline): LNHDA, SQIVND (reference sequence). The CDR3 runs 15 residues. The CDR3: CASSTGQGSNQPQHF. Written as DNA, the CDR3 is TGTGCCAGTAGTACGGGACAAGGAAGCAATCAGCCCCAGCATTTT. The full variable domain, in which reference TRBV19 and TRBJ1-5 provide the parts outside the CDR3, is DGGITQSPKYLFRKEGQNVTLSCEQNLNHDAMYWYRQDPGQGLRLIYYSQIVNDFQKGDIAEGYSVSREKKESFPLTVTSAQKNPTAFYLCASSTGQGSNQPQHFGDGTRLSIL.

This clone was found a few times. This chain links TRBV6-4 with TRBJ2-3, with D tentatively TRBD1 (6 bases). The CDR3 extends over 12 amino acids. V gave up 5 bases and J gave up 10 bases, with 13 bases separating them. CDR1 and CDR2 (germline): MRHNA, SNTAGT. CDR3 in amino acids: CASSWGRHAQYF. In DNA, the CDR3 is TGTGCCAGCAGTTGGGGGCGTCACGCGCAGTATTTT.